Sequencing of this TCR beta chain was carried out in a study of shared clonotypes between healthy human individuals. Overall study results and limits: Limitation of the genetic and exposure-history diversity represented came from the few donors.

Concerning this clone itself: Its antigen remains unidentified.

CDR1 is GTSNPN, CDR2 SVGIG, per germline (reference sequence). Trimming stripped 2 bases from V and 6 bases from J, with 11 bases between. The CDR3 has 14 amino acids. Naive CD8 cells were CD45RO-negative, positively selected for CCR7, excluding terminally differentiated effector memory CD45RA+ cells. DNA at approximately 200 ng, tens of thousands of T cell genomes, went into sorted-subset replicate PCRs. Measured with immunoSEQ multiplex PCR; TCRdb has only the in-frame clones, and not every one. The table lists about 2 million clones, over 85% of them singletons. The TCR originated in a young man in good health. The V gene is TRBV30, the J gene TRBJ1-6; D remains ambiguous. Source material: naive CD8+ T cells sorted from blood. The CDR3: CAWSPTILNSPLHF. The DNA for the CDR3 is TGTGCCTGGAGTCCGACAATTCTTAATTCACCCCTCCACTTT.